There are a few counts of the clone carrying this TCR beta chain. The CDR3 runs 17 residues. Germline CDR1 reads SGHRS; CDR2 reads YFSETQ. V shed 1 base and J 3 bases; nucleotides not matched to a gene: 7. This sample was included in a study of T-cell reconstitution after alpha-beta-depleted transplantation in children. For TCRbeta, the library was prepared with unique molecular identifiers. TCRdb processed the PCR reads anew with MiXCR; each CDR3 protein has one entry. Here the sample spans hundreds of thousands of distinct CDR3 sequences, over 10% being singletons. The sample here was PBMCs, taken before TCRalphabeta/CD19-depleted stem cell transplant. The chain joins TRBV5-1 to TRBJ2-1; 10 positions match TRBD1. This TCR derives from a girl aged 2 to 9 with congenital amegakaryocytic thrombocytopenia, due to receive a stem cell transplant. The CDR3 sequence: CASSLHTGTGVYNEQFF. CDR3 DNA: TGCGCCAGCAGCTTGCACACCGGGACAGGGGTCTACAATGAGCAGTTCTTC. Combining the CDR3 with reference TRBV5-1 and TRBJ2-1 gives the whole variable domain KAGVTQTPRYLIKTRGQQVTLSCSPISGHRSVSWYQQTPGQGLQFLFEYFSETQRNKGNFPGRFSGRQFSNSRSEMNVSTLELGDSALYLCASSLHTGTGVYNEQFFGPGTRLTVL.